This TCR beta chain emerged from a study of shared T cell receptors in the human thymus. The CDR3 is 13 residues long. V was trimmed by 3 bases and J by 2 bases, leaving 9 bases between them. Germline CDR1 is SGDLS and CDR2 is YYNGEE. Sequencing was performed with immunoSEQ multiplex PCR; in TCRdb, only in-frame clones are kept and a portion is missing. The profile shows about 380,000 clones, approximately 95% of them singletons. The sample consisted of thymocytes. The J gene is TRBJ2-7, the V gene TRBV9, with TRBD2 as a possible D gene (6 bases). This TCR was recovered from a human donor. CDR3 sequence (DNA): TGTGCCAGCAGCGCAGGACTACCCTACGAGCAGTACTTC. It translates to CASSAGLPYEQYF. The full variable domain, in which reference TRBV9 and TRBJ2-7 provide the parts outside the CDR3, is DSGVTQTPKHLITATGQRVTLRCSPRSGDLSVYWYQQSLDQGLQFLIQYYNGEERAKGNILERFSAQQFPDLHSELNLSSLELGDSALYFCASSAGLPYEQYFGPGTRLTVT.